This T cell receptor (beta chain) was recovered during a study of early T cells in non-severe SARS-CoV-2 infection. MiXCR, applied by TCRdb to the 5' RACE reads, yields one record per CDR3 protein. The profile shows 80,000 to 95,000 distinct CDR3 sequences, approximately 16% of them singletons. This clonotype turned up a few times. This CDR3 region has 12 residues. Trimming removed 6 bases from V and 5 bases from J, with 9 bases in between. The TCR was taken from an adult who was a healthcare worker with PCR-confirmed SARS-CoV-2 infection or an uninfected control (not recorded which). Sequencing was performed on whole blood, taken at baseline. The chain carries TRBV12-3 or TRBV12-4 and TRBJ2-3; D is ambiguous. CDR3 in amino acids: CASSRRVDTQYF. Written as DNA, the CDR3 is TGTGCCAGCAGCCGTCGGGTAGATACGCAGTATTTT.